These 5 T cell receptor beta chains came from one sample sequenced in a study of response to subunit inactivated influenza vaccine. TCRdb ran MiXCR on the RT-PCR reads and lists one entry per CDR3 protein. The sample includes roughly 290,000 distinct CDR3 sequences, just over 20% seen only once; the top ten take roughly 10%. The specimen was PBMCs from blood, collected less than 22 months after vaccination. These receptors originate from a man aged 50 to 75 who received an inactivated influenza vaccine.

This chain uses TRBV4-1 with TRBJ1-2; 11 bases map to TRBD1. Germline-derived CDR1 and CDR2 are MGHRA and YSYEKL. Trimming took 3 bases from V and 1 from J; bases not matched to a gene: 7. This CDR3 has 17 amino acids. This chain's CDR3 is CASSHGTGGFFNYGYTF. The CDR3 region has the DNA TGCGCCAGCAGCCACGGGACAGGGGGTTTTTTTAACTATGGCTACACCTTC.

This clonotype was detected a few times. This CDR3 is CASSLVGQGSNQPQHF. In DNA form, the CDR3 reads TGTGCCAGCAGCTTGGTTGGACAGGGTAGCAATCAGCCCCAGCATTTT. V usage is TRBV5-5 and J usage is TRBJ1-5, with 8 bases aligning to TRBD1. CDR3 length: 16 amino acids. The V gene's germline CDR1 is SGHKS and CDR2 YYEKEE (reference sequence). Losses at the gene ends were 0 bases for V and 0 bases for J; bases not matched to a gene: 2.

This clonotype was seen a handful of times. This chain joins TRBV12-3 or TRBV12-4 and TRBJ1-1; D unclear. Trimming took off 7 bases at V and 4 bases at J, with 16 bases between the two ends. The CDR3 totals 14 residues. CDR3 sequence reads: CASTPGWRSTEAFF. The CDR3 DNA sequence: TGTGCCAGCACCCCGGGGTGGAGGAGCACTGAAGCTTTCTTT.

This rearrangement joins TRBV14 to TRBJ2-6; possibly TRBD2 for D (6 bases). The germline V gene encodes CDR1 SGHDN and CDR2 FVKESK. Trimming shortened V by 2 bases and J by 4 bases, and 12 bases separated the two germline ends. The CDR3 totals 16 residues. This chain's CDR3 is CASSQYGGRGANVLTF. In DNA, the CDR3 is TGTGCCAGCAGCCAATACGGGGGACGAGGGGCCAACGTCCTGACTTTC.

The gene calls are TRBV28 and TRBJ2-7; 7 bases are shared with TRBD1. Germline V lookup: CDR1 MDHEN, CDR2 SYDVKM. Trimming took 8 bases from V and 0 from J; bases not matched to a gene: 19. The CDR3 has 18 residues. Here the CDR3 reads CASSKSPDRAVSSYEQYF. In DNA form, the CDR3 reads TGTGCCAGCTCCAAGTCCCCCGACAGGGCCGTTAGCTCCTACGAGCAGTACTTC.